The 2 T cell receptor beta chains below come from one sample, sequenced in a study of CD8 T cells in Susac syndrome (dated by TCRdb to between 2017 and 2020). The library was produced with the immunoSEQ multiplex PCR assay. RNA was extracted using the RNeasy kit, and roughly 0.5 to 1 ug of the RNA was reverse transcribed with random hexamers. TCRdb cleaned the public reads at Q25 with fastp, built clones with MiXCR and kept in-frame beta chains. Every CDR3 protein is listed once, alongside the most common genes and DNA of its rows. This sample holds roughly 200,000 distinct CDR3 sequences; over 90% were observed only once. The ten largest clones add up to 0.082% of the sample. The specimen sequenced was CD4+ T cells from PBMCs. All receptors derive from a human donor with multiple sclerosis.

This sequence joins TRBV29-1 and TRBJ1-1; the D is unclear. V lost 4 bases, J lost 6 bases, and 15 bases lay in between. Per the germline V gene, CDR1 is SQVTM and CDR2 is ANQGSEA. The CDR3 is 13 amino acids. The CDR3 sequence: CSVVVSRVAEAFF. In DNA form, the CDR3 reads TGCAGCGTTGTGGTGTCAAGGGTCGCTGAAGCTTTCTTT. The entire variable domain, with the rest obtained from reference TRBV29-1 and TRBJ1-1, is as follows: SAVISQKPSRDICQRGTSLTIQCQVDSQVTMMFWYRQQPGQSLTLIATANQGSEATYESGFVIDKFPISRPNLTFSTLTVSNMSPEDSSIYLCSVVVSRVAEAFFGQGTRLTVV.

This rearrangement joins TRBV20-1 to TRBJ2-3, with unresolved D. With 4 bases removed from V and 4 bases from J, the gap between germline ends came to 12 bases. Germline loops: CDR1 DFQATT, CDR2 SNEGSKA (reference sequence). This CDR3 spans 13 amino acids. The CDR3 DNA sequence: TGCAGTGCTAAAGCAATCTATTCAGATACGCAGTATTTT. Translation gives CSAKAIYSDTQYF.